This T cell receptor beta chain is drawn from a study of T cell clonality in common variable immunodeficiency. This clone has at least ten counts. Its antigen is not known. The read falls 3 residues short of the CDR3 end, and the missing part is taken from the germline J gene. Equal genomic DNA amounts from CVID and control samples were sequenced. Repertoires were generated with immunoSEQ multiplex PCR, while TCRdb's copy carries only in-frame clones and drops some. This repertoire holds 55,000 or so clones, and none appear only once. Study findings and constraints: Compared with controls, CVID subjects had fewer shared TCRbeta clones. Authors noted CVID clonality's cause needs subpopulation repertoire sequencing.

The germline V gene encodes CDR1 KGHSH and CDR2 LQKENI. This CDR3 comprises 12 residues. Germline trimming cut 6 bases from V and 3 bases from J; bases unmatched to any gene: 2. This sequence was found in a person aged 18-69 years in good health. Source material: peripheral blood mononuclear cells. The rearrangement links TRBV18 to TRBJ2-7; the match to TRBD1 covers 7 bases. CDR3 bases read: TGTGCCAGCTCCCAGGGGGTCTACGAG. Its protein is CASSQGVYE. From start to end, the CDR3 is CASSQGVYEQYF. Combining the CDR3 with reference TRBV18 and TRBJ2-7 gives the whole variable domain NAGVMQNPRHLVRRRGQEARLRCSPMKGHSHVYWYRQLPEEGLKFMVYLQKENIIDESGMPKERFSAEFPKEGPSILRIQQVVRGDSAAYFCASSQGVYEQYFGPGTRLTVT.